The 18 T cell receptor beta chains in this list originate from one sample, sequenced in a study of blood T cell repertoires in COVID-19. Generated by immunoSEQ multiplex PCR, the TCRdb table keeps only in-frame clones and is missing some. Of about 230,000 clones listed, approximately 88% are singletons. Sequencing was performed on peripheral blood. These receptors all stem from a man aged 35 to 55 with acute or convalescent COVID-19.

The chain combines TRBV5-5 with TRBJ2-1; no firm D call. The CDR3 loop spans 15 amino acids. Germline V gene lookup returns CDR1 SGHKS and CDR2 YYEKEE (reference sequence). The V end lost 4 bases, the J end lost 0 bases, and 11 bases lay between the germline ends. CDR3 nucleotides: TGTGCCAGCAGCCCCCAACCGAGCTCCTACAATGAGCAGTTCTTC. Amino acids: CASSPQPSSYNEQFF.

The chain combines TRBV14 with TRBJ2-5; 9 bases line up with TRBD1. With 2 bases clipped from V and 4 bases from J, the junction kept 5 bases outside the gene matches. CDR1 and CDR2 (germline): SGHDN, FVKESK. The CDR3 spans 15 residues. CDR3 bases: TGTGCCAGCAGCCAACCGGGACAGGGAGCAGAGACCCAGTACTTC. As protein: CASSQPGQGAETQYF.

The CDR3 region is CASSLETGFSYEQYF. In DNA form, the CDR3 reads TGCGCCAGCAGCTTGGAAACAGGATTCTCCTACGAGCAGTACTTC. The chain is built from TRBV5-1 and TRBJ2-7; D may be TRBD1 (5 bases). CDR1 is SGHRS and CDR2 is YFSETQ in the germline V gene. Trimming stripped 0 bases from V and 0 bases from J, with 10 bases between. The CDR3 is made up of 15 amino acids.

The genes are TRBV9 and TRBJ1-1; TRBD1 matches 8 bases. Germline lookup yields CDR1 SGDLS and CDR2 YYNGEE. Unmatched junction bases numbered 14, after V lost 0 bases and J lost 1 base. The CDR3 runs to 19 residues. CDR3 sequence (DNA): TGTGCCAGCAGCGTAGGTCTTTCAGGGGGCAGAGGGAAGAACACTGAAGCTTTCTTT. It specifies CASSVGLSGGRGKNTEAFF.

This chain links TRBV19 with TRBJ2-3; TRBD2 might be the D (5 bases). The CDR3 has 15 residues. Germline-derived CDR1 and CDR2 are LNHDA and SQIVND (reference sequence). The ends were cut back, 4 bases at V and 4 bases at J, with 15 bases in the middle. The CDR3: CASSNMGREPDTQYF. CDR3 sequence (DNA): TGTGCCAGTAGTAACATGGGTCGGGAACCAGATACGCAGTATTTT.

The chain uses TRBV27 and TRBJ2-5, with a weak D call TRBD1 (6 bases). The CDR3 sequence is 13 residues long. The germline V and J ends were trimmed by 4 bases and 5 bases, with 11 bases remaining between them. Germline values: CDR1 MNHEY, CDR2 SMNVEV (reference sequence). CDR3 coding DNA: TGTGCCAGCAGTTACAGGGTCAAGGAGACCCAGTACTTC. This gives the protein CASSYRVKETQYF.

This clone was counted only a few times. This chain links TRBV27 with TRBJ2-7; TRBD2 might be the D (5 bases). Per germline, CDR1 MNHEY and CDR2 SMNVEV (reference sequence). The ends were cut back, 1 base at V and 4 bases at J, with 26 bases in the middle. CDR3 length: 19 residues. The CDR3, as DNA: TGTGCCAGCAGTTTATACGGAATTGGGAGCGGAGAGGTAGGATACGAGCAGTACTTC. The encoded protein is CASSLYGIGSGEVGYEQYF.

This rearrangement joins TRBV25-1 to TRBJ1-3; D is uncertain. Germline loops: CDR1 MGHDK, CDR2 SYGVNS. This CDR3 has 14 residues. Deletions cut 4 bases from V and 4 bases from J, with 11 bases between. CDR3 loop: CASSGSGRGNTIYF. In DNA form, the CDR3 reads TGTGCCAGCAGTGGATCCGGGAGAGGAAACACCATATATTTT. Using reference TRBV25-1 and TRBJ1-3 for the parts outside the CDR3, the full variable domain is EADIYQTPRYLVIGTGKKITLECSQTMGHDKMYWYQQDPGMELHLIHYSYGVNSTEKGDLSSESTVSRIRTEHFPLTLESARPSHTSQYLCASSGSGRGNTIYFGEGSWLTVV.

The chain couples TRBV7-9 to TRBJ1-1, with 8 bases that match TRBD1. The germline V gene has CDR1 SEHNR and CDR2 FQNEAQ (reference sequence). CDR3 length equals 15 residues. After removal of 3 bases from V and 5 bases from J, the junction contained 8 bases not matched to a gene. The CDR3 region has the DNA TGTGCCAGCAGCTTCAGGACAGGGTTGGGGACTGAAGCTTTCTTT. Translation: CASSFRTGLGTEAFF.

The V and J genes are TRBV18 and TRBJ2-7; tentative D call: TRBD1 (6 bases). Germline CDR1 is KGHSH and CDR2 is LQKENI. V shed 5 bases and J shed 0 bases, with 14 bases lying between them. The CDR3 runs to 15 residues. CDR3 in amino acids: CASSYTTGISYEQYF. Written as DNA, the CDR3 is TGTGCCAGCTCATATACTACAGGGATCTCCTACGAGCAGTACTTC.

The chain couples TRBV9 to TRBJ2-5; tentatively, D is TRBD2 (6 bases). Trimming stripped 3 bases from V and 7 bases from J, with 16 bases between. This CDR3 is built from 14 residues. Germline-derived CDR1 and CDR2 are SGDLS and YYNGEE. As DNA, the CDR3 is TGTGCCAGCAGCGCGGAGGGCCTTTTCGGGACCCAGTACTTC. It codes for CASSAEGLFGTQYF.

The rearrangement links TRBV9 to TRBJ2-2; no clear D. From germline, CDR1 is SGDLS and CDR2 YYNGEE. The length of the CDR3 is 15 residues. V was trimmed by 4 bases and J by 3 bases, leaving 13 bases between them. The CDR3, as DNA: TGTGCCAGCAGCCTCAGTCCGGCGGACACCGGGGAGCTGTTTTTT. This translates into CASSLSPADTGELFF.

This rearrangement joins TRBV19 to TRBJ2-5; TRBD2 agrees at 8 bases. The CDR3 contains 19 residues. With 2 bases clipped from V and 1 base from J, the junction kept 15 bases outside the gene matches. Germline CDR1 LNHDA, CDR2 SQIVND (reference sequence). The CDR3 is CASSITPMRISGAQETQYF. The CDR3 DNA reads TGTGCCAGTAGTATAACCCCAATGAGGATTAGCGGGGCCCAAGAGACCCAGTACTTC.

This chain uses TRBV13 with TRBJ2-5, with D possibly TRBD2 on 6 matching bases. The germline gives CDR1 PRHDT, CDR2 FYEKMQ (reference sequence). There are 15 residues in the CDR3. The V end was cut by 8 bases, the J end by 5 bases, with 21 bases between. CDR3 loop: CASSIGPGGYETQYF. CDR3 nucleotides: TGTGCCAGCTCGATAGGACCCGGGGGTTACGAGACCCAGTACTTC.

This chain joins TRBV2 and TRBJ2-5; D call uncertain. CDR1 is SNHLY and CDR2 is FYNNEI in the germline V gene. V was trimmed by 5 bases and J by 2 bases, leaving 6 bases between them. CDR3 length equals 12 residues. CDR3 loop: CASSLDQETQYF. CDR3 in DNA: TGTGCCAGCAGTTTAGATCAAGAGACCCAGTACTTC.

This chain connects TRBV5-1 to TRBJ1-1, with 7 bases matching TRBD1. The CDR3 loop spans 14 amino acids. CDR1 SGHRS and CDR2 YFSETQ come from the germline V gene. The V and J ends lost 7 bases and 4 bases, in that order; junction bases with no gene match: 10. CDR3 coding DNA: TGCGCCAGCGGACTCAGGGGGTTGGGCACTGAAGCTTTCTTT. Translating gives CASGLRGLGTEAFF.

This clone was seen a few times. The genes are TRBV7-3 and TRBJ2-5, with 10 bases that match TRBD2. Looked up from germline, CDR1 is SGHTA and CDR2 is FQGTGA. V shed 5 bases and J 5 bases; nucleotides not matched to a gene: 11. The CDR3 totals 16 residues. CDR3 nucleotides: TGTGCCAGCAGCCCTAACTATGGGACTAGCGCGGAGACCCAGTACTTC. As protein: CASSPNYGTSAETQYF.

The genes are TRBV3-1 (or the pseudogene TRBV3-2) and TRBJ2-5; TRBD2 aligns across 7 bases. Germline CDR1 reads LGHDT; CDR2 reads YNNKEL (reference sequence). CDR3 length: 15 amino acids. The V and J ends lost 5 bases and 1 base, in that order; junction bases with no gene match: 7. As DNA, the CDR3 is TGTGCCAGCAGCTTAGGACCGGGAGGCCAAGAGACCCAGTACTTC. As protein: CASSLGPGGQETQYF.